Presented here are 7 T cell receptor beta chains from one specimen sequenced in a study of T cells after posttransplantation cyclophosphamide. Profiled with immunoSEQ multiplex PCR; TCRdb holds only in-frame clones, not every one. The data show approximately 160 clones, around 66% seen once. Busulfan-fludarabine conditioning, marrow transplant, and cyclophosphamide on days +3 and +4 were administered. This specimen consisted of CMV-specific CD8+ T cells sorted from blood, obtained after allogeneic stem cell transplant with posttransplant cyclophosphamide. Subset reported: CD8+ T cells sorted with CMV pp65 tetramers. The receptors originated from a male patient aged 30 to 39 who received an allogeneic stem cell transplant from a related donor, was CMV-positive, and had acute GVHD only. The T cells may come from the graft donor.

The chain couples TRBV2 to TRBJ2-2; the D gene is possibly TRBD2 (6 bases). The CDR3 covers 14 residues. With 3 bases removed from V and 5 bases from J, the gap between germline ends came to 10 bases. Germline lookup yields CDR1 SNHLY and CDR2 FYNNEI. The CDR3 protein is CASSDPRGTGELFF. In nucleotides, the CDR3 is TGTGCCAGCAGTGATCCTCGGGGGACCGGGGAGCTGTTTTTT.

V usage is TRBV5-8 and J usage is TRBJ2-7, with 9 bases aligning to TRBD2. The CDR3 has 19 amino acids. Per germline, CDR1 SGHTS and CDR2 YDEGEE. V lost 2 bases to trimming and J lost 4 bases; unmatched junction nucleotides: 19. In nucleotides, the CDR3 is TGTGCCAGCAGCTTTGCGAGGGTAGTAGCGGGAGCGATTTCGTACGAGCAGTACTTC. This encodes CASSFARVVAGAISYEQYF.

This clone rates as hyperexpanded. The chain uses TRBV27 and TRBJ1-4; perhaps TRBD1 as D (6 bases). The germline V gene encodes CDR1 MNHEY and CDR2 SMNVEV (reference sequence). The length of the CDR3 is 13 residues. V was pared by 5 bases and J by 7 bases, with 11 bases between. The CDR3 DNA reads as TGTGCCAGCAGTCTACAGGGTCGTGAAAAACTGTTTTTT. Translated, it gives CASSLQGREKLFF.

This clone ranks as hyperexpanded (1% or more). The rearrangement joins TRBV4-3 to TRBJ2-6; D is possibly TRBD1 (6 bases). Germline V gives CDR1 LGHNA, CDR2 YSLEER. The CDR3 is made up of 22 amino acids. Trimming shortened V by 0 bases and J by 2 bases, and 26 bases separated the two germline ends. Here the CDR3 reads CASSQDLMTVDSLFAGANVLTF. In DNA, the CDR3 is TGCGCCAGCAGCCAAGATCTTATGACGGTGGACAGTTTATTTGCTGGGGCCAACGTCCTGACTTTC.

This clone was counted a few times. The DNA for the CDR3 is TGTGCCAGTAGTATAGACGTCGTGAGGACAGGGGGTTCGAACACTGAAGCTTTCTTT. It codes for CASSIDVVRTGGSNTEAFF. The genes are TRBV19 and TRBJ1-1, with 10 bases lining up with TRBD1. Unmatched junction bases numbered 11, after V lost 0 bases and J lost 1 base. This CDR3 comprises 19 residues. Per the germline V gene, CDR1 is LNHDA and CDR2 is SQIVND (reference sequence).

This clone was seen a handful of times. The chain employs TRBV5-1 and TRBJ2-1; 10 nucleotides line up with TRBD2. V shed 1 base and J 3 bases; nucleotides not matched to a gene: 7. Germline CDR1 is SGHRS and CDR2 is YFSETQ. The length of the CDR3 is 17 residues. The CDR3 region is CASSLSGTSDFYNEQFF. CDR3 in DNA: TGCGCCAGCAGCTTGTCCGGGACTAGCGATTTCTACAATGAGCAGTTCTTC.

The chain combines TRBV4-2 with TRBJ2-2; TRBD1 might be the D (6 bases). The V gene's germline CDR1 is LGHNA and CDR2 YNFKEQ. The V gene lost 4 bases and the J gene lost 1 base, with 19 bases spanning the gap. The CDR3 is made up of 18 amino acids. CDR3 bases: TGTGCCAGCAGCCTCGCGACAGGCCAGCTTCTGAACACCGGGGAGCTGTTTTTT. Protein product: CASSLATGQLLNTGELFF.